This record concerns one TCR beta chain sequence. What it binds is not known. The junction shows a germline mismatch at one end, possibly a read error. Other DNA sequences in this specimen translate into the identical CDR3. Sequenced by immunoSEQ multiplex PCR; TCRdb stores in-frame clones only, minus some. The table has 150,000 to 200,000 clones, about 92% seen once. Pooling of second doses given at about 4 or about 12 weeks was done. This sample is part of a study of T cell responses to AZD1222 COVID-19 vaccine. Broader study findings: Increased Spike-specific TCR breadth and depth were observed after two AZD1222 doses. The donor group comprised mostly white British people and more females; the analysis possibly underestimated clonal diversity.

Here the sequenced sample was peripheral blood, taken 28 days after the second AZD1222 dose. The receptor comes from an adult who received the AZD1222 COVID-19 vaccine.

As DNA, the CDR3 is TGTGCCAGTAGTATTAGGACAGGGGGCTACTATGGCTACACCTTT. This gives the protein CASSIRTGGYYGYTF. This sequence joins TRBV19 and TRBJ1-2; 11 nucleotides align to TRBD1. This CDR3 contains 15 residues. The germline CDR1 and CDR2 sequences are LNHDA and SQIVND (reference sequence).